The present entry profiles one TCR beta chain with its context. Its target is not known. With V trimmed by 5 bases and J by 2 bases, 13 bases remained unmatched. The CDR3 is made up of 18 amino acids. Germline assignment: CDR1 MNHNY and CDR2 SVGAGI (reference sequence). This entry is derived from a study of vaccination effects on CD4 cells after COVID-19. Findings and caveats of the study: By a late point after vaccination, infection- and vaccine-induced clones had shrunk markedly through clonal contraction. Nearly all vaccine-induced clones in healthy recipients recognized only SARS-CoV-2.

Only in-frame clones appear in the TCRdb table, and some are missing; sequencing was by immunoSEQ multiplex PCR. Seen here are 45,000 to 75,000 clones, around three quarters observed once, and the top ten hold 2.5% to 3.5%. Culturing for roughly 9 days preceded CD4+ T cell isolation. None of these healthy vaccinees had been infected with SARS-CoV-2 before vaccination. This sequence joins TRBV6-6 and TRBJ2-3; TRBD2 aligns across 10 bases. The TCR was taken from a human donor who received a COVID-19 vaccine. The sequences come from CD4+ T cells from PBMCs cultured without peptide, collected before COVID-19 vaccination. CDR3 bases: TGTGCCAGCAGTCTCCCTCCTGGTGGACTAGCGGACACAGATACGCAGTATTTT. Translation gives CASSLPPGGLADTDTQYF.